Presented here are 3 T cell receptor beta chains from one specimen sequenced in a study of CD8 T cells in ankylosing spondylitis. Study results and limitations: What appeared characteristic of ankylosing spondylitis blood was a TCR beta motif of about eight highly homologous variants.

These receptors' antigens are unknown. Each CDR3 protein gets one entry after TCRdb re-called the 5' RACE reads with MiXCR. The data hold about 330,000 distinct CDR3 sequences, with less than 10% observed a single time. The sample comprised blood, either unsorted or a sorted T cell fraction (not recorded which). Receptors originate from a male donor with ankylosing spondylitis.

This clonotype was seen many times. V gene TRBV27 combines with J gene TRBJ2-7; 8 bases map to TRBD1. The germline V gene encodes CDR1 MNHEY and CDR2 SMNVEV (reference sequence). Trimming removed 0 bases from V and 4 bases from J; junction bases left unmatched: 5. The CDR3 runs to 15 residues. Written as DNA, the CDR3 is TGTGCCAGCAGTTTATCGGGCAGGGGGCGATACGAGCAGTACTTC. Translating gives CASSLSGRGRYEQYF.

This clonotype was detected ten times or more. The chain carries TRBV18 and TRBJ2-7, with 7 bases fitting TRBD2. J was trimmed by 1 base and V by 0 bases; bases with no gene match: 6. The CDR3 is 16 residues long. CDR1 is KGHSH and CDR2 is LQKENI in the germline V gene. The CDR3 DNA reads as TGTGCCAGCTCACCACCGGCGGGAGCGGCTTCCTACGAGCAGTACTTC. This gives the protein CASSPPAGAASYEQYF. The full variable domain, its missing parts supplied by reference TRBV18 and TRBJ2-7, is NAGVMQNPRHLVRRRGQEARLRCSPMKGHSHVYWYRQLPEEGLKFMVYLQKENIIDESGMPKERFSAEFPKEGPSILRIQQVVRGDSAAYFCASSPPAGAASYEQYFGPGTRLTVT.

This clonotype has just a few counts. CDR3 sequence: CASRGGDTQYF. As DNA, the CDR3 is TGCGCCAGCCGAGGAGGGGATACGCAGTATTTT. This chain joins TRBV5-1 and TRBJ2-3, with D possibly TRBD2 on 6 matching bases. Germline values: CDR1 SGHRS, CDR2 YFSETQ. There are 11 residues in the CDR3. Trimming removed 7 bases at V and 6 bases at J, with 9 bases between.